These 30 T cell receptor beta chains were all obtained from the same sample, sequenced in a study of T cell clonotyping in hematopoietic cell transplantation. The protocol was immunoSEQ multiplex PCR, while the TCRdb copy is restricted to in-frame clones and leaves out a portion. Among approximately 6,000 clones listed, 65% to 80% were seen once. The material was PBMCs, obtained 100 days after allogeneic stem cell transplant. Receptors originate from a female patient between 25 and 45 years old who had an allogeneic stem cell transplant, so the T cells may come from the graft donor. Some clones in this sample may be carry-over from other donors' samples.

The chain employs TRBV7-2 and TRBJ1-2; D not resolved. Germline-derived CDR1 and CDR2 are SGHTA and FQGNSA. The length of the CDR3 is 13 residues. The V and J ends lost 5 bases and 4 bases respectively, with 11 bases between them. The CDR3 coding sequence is TGTGCCAGCAGCCCGCAGAGGACCTATGGCTACACCTTC. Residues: CASSPQRTYGYTF.

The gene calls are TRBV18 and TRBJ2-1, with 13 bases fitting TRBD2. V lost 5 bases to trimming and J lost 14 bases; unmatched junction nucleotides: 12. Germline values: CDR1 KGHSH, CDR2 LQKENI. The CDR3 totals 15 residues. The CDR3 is CASSARTSGGHGEFF. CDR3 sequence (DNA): TGTGCCAGCTCAGCAAGGACTAGCGGGGGACACGGGGAGTTCTTC. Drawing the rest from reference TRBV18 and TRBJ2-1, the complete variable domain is NAGVMQNPRHLVRRRGQEARLRCSPMKGHSHVYWYRQLPEEGLKFMVYLQKENIIDESGMPKERFSAEFPKEGPSILRIQQVVRGDSAAYFCASSARTSGGHGEFFGPGTRLTVL.

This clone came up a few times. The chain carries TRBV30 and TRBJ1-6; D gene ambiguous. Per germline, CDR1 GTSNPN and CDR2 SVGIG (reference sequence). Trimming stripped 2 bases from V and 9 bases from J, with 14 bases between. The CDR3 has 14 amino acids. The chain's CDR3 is CAWSPGTLSSPLHF. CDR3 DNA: TGTGCCTGGAGTCCCGGCACCTTATCTTCACCCCTCCACTTT.

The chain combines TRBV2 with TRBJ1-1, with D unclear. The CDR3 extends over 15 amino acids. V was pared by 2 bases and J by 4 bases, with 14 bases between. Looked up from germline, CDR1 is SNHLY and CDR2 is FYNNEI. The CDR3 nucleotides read TGTGCCAGCAGTGAAAGGGAGACGGACGGCACTGAAGCTTTCTTT. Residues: CASSERETDGTEAFF. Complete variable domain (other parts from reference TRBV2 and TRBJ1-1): EPEVTQTPSHQVTQMGQEVILRCVPISNHLYFYWYRQILGQKVEFLVSFYNNEISEKSEIFDDQFSVERPDGSNFTLKIRSTKLEDSAMYFCASSERETDGTEAFFGQGTRLTVV.

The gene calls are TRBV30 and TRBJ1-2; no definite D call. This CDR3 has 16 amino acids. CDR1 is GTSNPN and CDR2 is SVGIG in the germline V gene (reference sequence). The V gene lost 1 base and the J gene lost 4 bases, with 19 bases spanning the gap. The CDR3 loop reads CAWSAMGLGGGYGYTF. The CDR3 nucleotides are TGTGCCTGGAGTGCCATGGGTTTGGGTGGCGGCTATGGCTACACCTTC.

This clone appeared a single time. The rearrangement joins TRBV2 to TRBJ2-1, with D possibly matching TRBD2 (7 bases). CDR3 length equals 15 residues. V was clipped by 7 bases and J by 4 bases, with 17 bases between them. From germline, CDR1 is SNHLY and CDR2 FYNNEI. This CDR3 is CASTQGGGSYNEQFF. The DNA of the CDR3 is TGTGCCAGCACCCAAGGGGGGGGGAGTTACAATGAGCAGTTCTTC.

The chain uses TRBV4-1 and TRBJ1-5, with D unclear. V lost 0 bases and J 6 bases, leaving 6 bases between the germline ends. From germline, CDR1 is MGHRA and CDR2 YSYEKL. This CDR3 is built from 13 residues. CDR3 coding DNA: TGCGCCAGCAGCCAAGATCGGGGTCAGCCCCAGCATTTT. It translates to CASSQDRGQPQHF.

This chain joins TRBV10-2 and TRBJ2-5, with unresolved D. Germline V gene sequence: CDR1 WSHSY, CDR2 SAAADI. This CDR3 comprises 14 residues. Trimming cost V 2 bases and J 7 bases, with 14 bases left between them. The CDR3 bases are TGCGCCAGCAGTGAGACAAGGATGCTTGGGACCCAGTACTTC. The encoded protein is CASSETRMLGTQYF.

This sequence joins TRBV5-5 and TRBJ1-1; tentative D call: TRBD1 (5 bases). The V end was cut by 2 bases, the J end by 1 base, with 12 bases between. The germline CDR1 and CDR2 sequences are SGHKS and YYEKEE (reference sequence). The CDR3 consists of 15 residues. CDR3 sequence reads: CASSFSWGGNTEAFF. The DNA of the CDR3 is TGTGCCAGCAGCTTTTCCTGGGGGGGGAACACTGAAGCTTTCTTT.

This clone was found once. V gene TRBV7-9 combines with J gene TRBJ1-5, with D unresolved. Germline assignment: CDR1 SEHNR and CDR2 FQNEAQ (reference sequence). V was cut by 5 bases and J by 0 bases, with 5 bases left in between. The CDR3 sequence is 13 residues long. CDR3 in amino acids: CASSRYSNQPQHF. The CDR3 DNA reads TGTGCCAGCAGCCGTTATAGCAATCAGCCCCAGCATTTT.

CDR3 in amino acids: CASSVSGAGGYTF. The CDR3 region has the DNA TGTGCCAGCAGCGTGTCGGGAGCGGGGGGCTACACCTTC. The chain employs TRBV9 and TRBJ1-2, with D hard to call. Germline V lookup: CDR1 SGDLS, CDR2 YYNGEE. The ends were cut back, 2 bases at V and 8 bases at J, with 13 bases in the middle. The CDR3 extends over 13 amino acids.

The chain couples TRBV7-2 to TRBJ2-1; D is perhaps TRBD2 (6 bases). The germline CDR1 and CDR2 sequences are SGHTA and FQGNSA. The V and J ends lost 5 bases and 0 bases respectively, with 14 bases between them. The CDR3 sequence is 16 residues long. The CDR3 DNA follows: TGTGCCAGCAGCCCCTGGTTTAGCGGCTCCTACAATGAGCAGTTCTTC. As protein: CASSPWFSGSYNEQFF. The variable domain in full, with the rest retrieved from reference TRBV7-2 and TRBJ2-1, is GAGVSQSPSNKVTEKGKDVELRCDPISGHTALYWYRQSLGQGLEFLIYFQGNSAPDKSGLPSDRFSAERTGGSVSTLTIQRTQQEDSAVYLCASSPWFSGSYNEQFFGPGTRLTVL.

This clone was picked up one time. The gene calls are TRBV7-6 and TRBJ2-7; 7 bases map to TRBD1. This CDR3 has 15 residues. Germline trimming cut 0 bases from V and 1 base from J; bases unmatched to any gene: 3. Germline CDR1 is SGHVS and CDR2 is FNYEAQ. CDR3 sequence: CASSLAVTGSYEQYF. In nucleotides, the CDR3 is TGTGCCAGCAGCTTAGCCGTGACAGGGTCCTACGAGCAGTACTTC.

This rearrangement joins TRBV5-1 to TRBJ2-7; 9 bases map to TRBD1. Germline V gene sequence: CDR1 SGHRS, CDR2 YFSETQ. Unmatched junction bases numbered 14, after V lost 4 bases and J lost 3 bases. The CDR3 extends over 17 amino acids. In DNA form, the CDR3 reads TGCGCCAGCAGCCGCAACCTGTTTGGGACAGGGAACTACGAGCAGTACTTC. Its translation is CASSRNLFGTGNYEQYF. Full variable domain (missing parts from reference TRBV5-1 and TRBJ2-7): KAGVTQTPRYLIKTRGQQVTLSCSPISGHRSVSWYQQTPGQGLQFLFEYFSETQRNKGNFPGRFSGRQFSNSRSEMNVSTLELGDSALYLCASSRNLFGTGNYEQYFGPGTRLTVT.

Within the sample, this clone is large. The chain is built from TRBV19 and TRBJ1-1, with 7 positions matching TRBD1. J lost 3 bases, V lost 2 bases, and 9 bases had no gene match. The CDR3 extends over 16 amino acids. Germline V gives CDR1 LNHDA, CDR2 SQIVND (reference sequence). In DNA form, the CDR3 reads TGTGCCAGTAGTATACCGGGGGACAGCGGGGACACTGAAGCTTTCTTT. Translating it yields CASSIPGDSGDTEAFF.

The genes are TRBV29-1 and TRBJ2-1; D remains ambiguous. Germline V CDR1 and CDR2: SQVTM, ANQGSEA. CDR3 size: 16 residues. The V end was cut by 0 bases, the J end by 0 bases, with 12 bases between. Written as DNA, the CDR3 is TGCAGCGTTGAAGATCCAGGCGCGAGCTCCTACAATGAGCAGTTCTTC. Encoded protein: CSVEDPGASSYNEQFF.

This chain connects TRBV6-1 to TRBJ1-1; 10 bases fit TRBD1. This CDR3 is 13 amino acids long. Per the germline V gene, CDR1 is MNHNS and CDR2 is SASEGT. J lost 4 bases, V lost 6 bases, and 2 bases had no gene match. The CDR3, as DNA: TGTGCCAGCAGACGGACAGGGGGCACTGAAGCTTTCTTT. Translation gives CASRRTGGTEAFF.

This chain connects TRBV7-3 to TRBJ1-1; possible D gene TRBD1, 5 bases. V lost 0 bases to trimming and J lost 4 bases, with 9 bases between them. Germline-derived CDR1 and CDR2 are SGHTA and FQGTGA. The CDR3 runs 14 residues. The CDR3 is CASSLTPGRTEAFF. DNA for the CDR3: TGTGCCAGCAGCTTAACGCCAGGGCGCACTGAAGCTTTCTTT.

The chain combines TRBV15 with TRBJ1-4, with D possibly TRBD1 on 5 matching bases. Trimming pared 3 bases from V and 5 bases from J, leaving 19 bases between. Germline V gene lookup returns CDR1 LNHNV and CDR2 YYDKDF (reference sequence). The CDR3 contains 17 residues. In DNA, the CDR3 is TGTGCCACCAGCAGCACTTTTACAGGCGGCCTAAATGAAAAACTGTTTTTT. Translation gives CATSSTFTGGLNEKLFF.

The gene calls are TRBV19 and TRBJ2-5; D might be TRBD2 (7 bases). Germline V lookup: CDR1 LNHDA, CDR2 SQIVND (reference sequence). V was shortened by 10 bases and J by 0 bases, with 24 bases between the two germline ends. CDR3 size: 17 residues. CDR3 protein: CATKGGGGRPYQETQYF. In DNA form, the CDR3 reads TGTGCCACTAAAGGTGGCGGGGGCCGGCCGTACCAAGAGACCCAGTACTTC.

The CDR3 DNA sequence: TGTGCCAGTAGTATCCGGGACAGTGATAATTCACCCCTCCACTTT. Translating gives CASSIRDSDNSPLHF. The chain carries TRBV19 and TRBJ1-6, with 7 bases lining up with TRBD1. The ends lost 3 bases at V and 5 bases at J; junction bases unmatched: 4. Germline lookup yields CDR1 LNHDA and CDR2 SQIVND (reference sequence). This CDR3 has 15 residues.

DNA of the CDR3: TGTGCCAGCAGCTCCCTCCGGACAGGGGGATACGAGCAGTACTTC. Residues: CASSSLRTGGYEQYF. This chain connects TRBV7-6 to TRBJ2-7, with 10 nucleotides matching TRBD1. Trimming at V came to 4 bases and at J to 4 bases, leaving 7 bases not matched to a gene. The CDR3 has 15 amino acids. The germline V gene has CDR1 SGHVS and CDR2 FNYEAQ.

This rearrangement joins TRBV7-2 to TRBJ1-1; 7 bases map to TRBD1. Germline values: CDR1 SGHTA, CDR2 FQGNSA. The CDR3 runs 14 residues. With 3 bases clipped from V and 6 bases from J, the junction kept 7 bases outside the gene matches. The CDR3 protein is CASSFRQGRAEAFF. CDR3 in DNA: TGTGCCAGCAGCTTTCGACAGGGAAGGGCTGAAGCTTTCTTT.

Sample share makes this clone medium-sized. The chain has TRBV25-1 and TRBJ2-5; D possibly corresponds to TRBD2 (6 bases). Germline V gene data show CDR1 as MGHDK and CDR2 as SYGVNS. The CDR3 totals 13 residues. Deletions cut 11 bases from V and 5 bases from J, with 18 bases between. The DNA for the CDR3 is TGTGCCCACGAAGCGGGTTTGGGGGAGACCCAGTACTTC. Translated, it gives CAHEAGLGETQYF. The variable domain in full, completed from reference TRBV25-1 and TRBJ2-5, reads EADIYQTPRYLVIGTGKKITLECSQTMGHDKMYWYQQDPGMELHLIHYSYGVNSTEKGDLSSESTVSRIRTEHFPLTLESARPSHTSQYLCAHEAGLGETQYFGPGTRLLVL.

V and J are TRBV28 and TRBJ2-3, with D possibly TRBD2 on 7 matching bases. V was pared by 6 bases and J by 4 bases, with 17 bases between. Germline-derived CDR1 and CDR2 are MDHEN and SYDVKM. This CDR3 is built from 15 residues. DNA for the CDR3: TGTGCCAGCAGAAAGGGGGGGGGCCGTTCAGATACGCAGTATTTT. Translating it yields CASRKGGGRSDTQYF.

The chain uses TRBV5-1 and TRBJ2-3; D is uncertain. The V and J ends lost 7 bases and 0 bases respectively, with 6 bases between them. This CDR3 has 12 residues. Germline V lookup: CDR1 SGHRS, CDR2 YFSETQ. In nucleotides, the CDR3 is TGCGCCAGCTCGGACAGCACAGATACGCAGTATTTT. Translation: CASSDSTDTQYF. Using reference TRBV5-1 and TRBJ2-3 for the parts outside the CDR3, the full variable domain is KAGVTQTPRYLIKTRGQQVTLSCSPISGHRSVSWYQQTPGQGLQFLFEYFSETQRNKGNFPGRFSGRQFSNSRSEMNVSTLELGDSALYLCASSDSTDTQYFGPGTRLTVL.

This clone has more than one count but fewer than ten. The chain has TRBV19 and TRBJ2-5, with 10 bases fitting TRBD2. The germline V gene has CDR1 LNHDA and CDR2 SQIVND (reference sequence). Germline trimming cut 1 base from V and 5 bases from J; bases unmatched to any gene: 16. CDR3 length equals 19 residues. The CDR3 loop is CASSIVGLGASGGRETQYF. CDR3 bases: TGTGCCAGTAGTATAGTGGGTTTAGGGGCTAGCGGGGGTCGGGAGACCCAGTACTTC.

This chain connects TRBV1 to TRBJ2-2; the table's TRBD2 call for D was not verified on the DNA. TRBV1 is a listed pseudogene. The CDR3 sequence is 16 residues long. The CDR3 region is CTSSQATSGGAGELFF. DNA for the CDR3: TGCACCAGCAGCCAGGCGACTAGCGGGGGGGCCGGGGAGCTGTTTTTT.

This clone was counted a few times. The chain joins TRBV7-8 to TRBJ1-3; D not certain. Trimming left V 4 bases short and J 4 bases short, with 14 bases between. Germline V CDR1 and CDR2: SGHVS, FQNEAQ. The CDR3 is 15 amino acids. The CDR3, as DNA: TGTGCCAGCAGCTCCGTGACTCGGGGAGGAAACACCATATATTTT. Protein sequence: CASSSVTRGGNTIYF.

The CDR3 protein is CASSYSGGAPHEQYF. Written as DNA, the CDR3 is TGTGCCAGCAGCTATAGCGGGGGGGCACCCCACGAGCAGTACTTC. The V call is TRBV6-5, the J call TRBJ2-7; 11 bases are shared with TRBD2. CDR3 length: 15 amino acids. The germline V gene encodes CDR1 MNHEY and CDR2 SVGAGI. J was trimmed by 5 bases and V by 6 bases; bases with no gene match: 9.